The rows below give T cell receptor beta chains drawn from one sample of a study of long-term antiretroviral therapy in people with HIV. Assay: immunoSEQ multiplex PCR; the TCRdb copy retains only in-frame clones and omits some. Counted here are approximately 35,000 clones, over 65% occurring once; the ten biggest clones make up under 8.5%. This specimen consisted of unsorted PBMCs, obtained 2 years after starting antiretroviral therapy. The receptors come from a woman aged 50 to 60 with HIV. CDR3s include the opening cysteine and the closing phenylalanine or tryptophan. The D gene is left open where the match is weak. Expanded clones are given a class, and other clones once, few, many or no size at all.

J gene: TRBJ2-1; clone size: few; V gene: TRBV7-3; D gene: TRBD2; CDR3 DNA: TGTGCCAGCTCGTCCAGCGGGGGTGACAATGAGCAGTTCTTC; CDR3 protein: CASSSSGGDNEQFF
J gene: TRBJ1-4; clone size: few; V gene: TRBV19; D gene: -; CDR3 DNA: TGTGCCAGTAGTCCGCCTGGTTTCCTTGCAACTAATGAAAAACTGTTTTTT; CDR3 protein: CASSPPGFLATNEKLFF
J gene: TRBJ1-2; clone size: once; V gene: TRBV6-5; D gene: -; CDR3 DNA: TGTGCCAGCAAACAGTTTAACTATGGCTACACCTTC; CDR3 protein: CASKQFNYGYTF
J gene: TRBJ1-1; clone size: -; V gene: TRBV14; D gene: -; CDR3 DNA: TGTGCCAGCAGCCAAGCCCTCGGAGCTGAAGCTTTCTTT; CDR3 protein: CASSQALGAEAFF
J gene: TRBJ2-2; clone size: -; V gene: TRBV7-8; D gene: -; CDR3 DNA: TGTGCCAGCAGCCCGCCCATCCATAACACCGGGGAGCTGTTTTTT; CDR3 protein: CASSPPIHNTGELFF
J gene: TRBJ2-5; clone size: -; V gene: TRBV7-3; D gene: -; CDR3 DNA: TGTGCCAGCAGCTTAACCGGGGGATCGGAGACCCAGTACTTC; CDR3 protein: CASSLTGGSETQYF
J gene: TRBJ2-2; clone size: -; V gene: TRBV5-4; D gene: TRBD2; CDR3 DNA: TGTGCCTATCACGGGGGGGCGGGCACCGGGGAGCTGTTTTTT; CDR3 protein: CAYHGGAGTGELFF
J gene: TRBJ1-6; clone size: once; V gene: TRBV5-8; D gene: -; CDR3 DNA: TGTGCCAGCAGCTTGAGGCCTTATTCACCCCTCCACTTT; CDR3 protein: CASSLRPYSPLHF
J gene: TRBJ1-4; clone size: -; V gene: TRBV4-2; D gene: -; CDR3 DNA: TGTGCCAGCAGCCAAGCCCAGGGAAGTTACGAAAAACTGTTTTTT; CDR3 protein: CASSQAQGSYEKLFF
J gene: TRBJ1-1; clone size: -; V gene: TRBV2; D gene: -; CDR3 DNA: TGTGCCAGCAGTGAGGTCAGGGGATTTACTGAAGCTTTCTTT; CDR3 protein: CASSEVRGFTEAFF
J gene: TRBJ2-6; clone size: -; V gene: TRBV15; D gene: TRBD1; CDR3 DNA: TGTGCCACCAGCAGGGTTGAGGGGGCGCGGGGGGCCAACGTCCTGACTTTC; CDR3 protein: CATSRVEGARGANVLTF
J gene: TRBJ2-3; clone size: -; V gene: TRBV4-1; D gene: TRBD2; CDR3 DNA: TGCGCCAGCAGCCAAATTAGCGGGGGGGCTTTTGCAGATACGCAGTATTTT; CDR3 protein: CASSQISGGAFADTQYF
J gene: TRBJ1-5; clone size: -; V gene: TRBV7-2; D gene: -; CDR3 DNA: TGTGCCAGCAGCTTAGTGGTGGGAGAGGGCCTTTATAGCAATCAGCCCCAGCATTTT; CDR3 protein: CASSLVVGEGLYSNQPQHF
J gene: TRBJ1-1; clone size: -; V gene: TRBV7-6; D gene: -; CDR3 DNA: TGTGCCAGCAGCTTAAGTTCCGGGGGTAGCACTGAAGCTTTCTTT; CDR3 protein: CASSLSSGGSTEAFF
J gene: TRBJ2-1; clone size: -; V gene: TRBV11-1; D gene: TRBD1; CDR3 DNA: TGTGCCAGCAGCCGTACAGGGGCCCCCTACAATGAGCAGTTCTTC; CDR3 protein: CASSRTGAPYNEQFF
J gene: TRBJ1-2; clone size: -; V gene: TRBV7-3; D gene: -; CDR3 DNA: TGTGCCAGCGCCCCTTCCCCGACAGCATCTGGCTACACCTTC; CDR3 protein: CASAPSPTASGYTF
J gene: TRBJ2-2; clone size: -; V gene: TRBV27; D gene: -; CDR3 DNA: TGTGCCAGCAGTTTATCTAGGAACACCGGGGAGCTGTTTTTT; CDR3 protein: CASSLSRNTGELFF